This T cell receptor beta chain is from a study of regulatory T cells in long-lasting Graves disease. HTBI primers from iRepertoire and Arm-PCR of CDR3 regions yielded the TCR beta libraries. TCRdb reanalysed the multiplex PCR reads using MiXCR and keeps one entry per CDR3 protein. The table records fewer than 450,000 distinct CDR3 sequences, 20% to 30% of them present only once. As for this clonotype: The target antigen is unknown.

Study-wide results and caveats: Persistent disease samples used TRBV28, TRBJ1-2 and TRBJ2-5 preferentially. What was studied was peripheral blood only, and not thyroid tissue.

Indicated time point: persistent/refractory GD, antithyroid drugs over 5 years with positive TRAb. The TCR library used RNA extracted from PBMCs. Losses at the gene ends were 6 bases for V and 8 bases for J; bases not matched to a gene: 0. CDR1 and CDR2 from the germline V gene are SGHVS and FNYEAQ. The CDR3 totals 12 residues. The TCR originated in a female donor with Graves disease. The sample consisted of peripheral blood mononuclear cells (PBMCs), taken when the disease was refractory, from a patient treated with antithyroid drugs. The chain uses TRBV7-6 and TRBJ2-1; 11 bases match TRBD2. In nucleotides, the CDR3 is TGTGCCAGCAGACTAGCGGGAGATGAGCAGTTCTTC. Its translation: CASRLAGDEQFF.